A selection of T cell receptor beta chains follows, all from one sample in a study of cytomegalovirus exposure and HLA in healthy donors. Sequenced by immunoSEQ multiplex PCR; TCRdb stores in-frame clones only, minus some. The sample holds roughly 190,000 clones, 79% seen once. Input material: PBMCs. These receptor sequences come from a girl aged 10-17 years in good health and CMV-seropositive. The CDR3 runs from the conserved cysteine through the conserved F or W. A D gene is named only where the DNA matches it firmly. Clone size is given for some rows only: seen once, a few or many times, or a class if the clone is expanded.

- | TRBJ2-3 | TRBV7-9 | - | TGTGCCAGCAGCTTAAAACCCCAGGCAACGCAGTATTTT | CASSLKPQATQYF
- | TRBJ2-5 | TRBV6-1 | - | TGTGCCAGCAGTGAAGTAGAGGGGGGGAGCGGACGGGAGACCCAGTACTTC | CASSEVEGGSGRETQYF
- | TRBJ2-3 | TRBV6-6 | TRBD2 | TGTGCCAGCAAACTAGCGGGGACAGATACGCAGTATTTT | CASKLAGTDTQYF
- | TRBJ1-3 | TRBV4-3 | - | TGCGCCAGCAGCCATGGCCCAATAAACGATGGAAACACCATATATTTT | CASSHGPINDGNTIYF
- | TRBJ2-7 | TRBV29-1 | - | TGCAGCGTTCGTACAGGGTACGGTGGTTCCTACGAGCAGTACTTC | CSVRTGYGGSYEQYF
- | TRBJ2-7 | TRBV6-5 | TRBD2 | TGTGCCAGCAGTCTAGCGGGGGGGCACGAGCAGTACTTC | CASSLAGGHEQYF
few | TRBJ2-1 | TRBV4-1 | - | TGCGCCAGCAGCCCCCCGAGTCTTGAGCAGTTCTTC | CASSPPSLEQFF
- | TRBJ1-2 | TRBV27 | - | TGTGCCAGCAGCCCCCACAGGGAAGGTGGCTACACCTTC | CASSPHREGGYTF
- | TRBJ1-1 | TRBV4-1 | TRBD1 | TGCGCCAGCAGCTACCACAGGGGAAACACTGAAGCTTTCTTT | CASSYHRGNTEAFF
- | TRBJ2-1 | TRBV9 | - | TGTGCCAGCAGTCTAGGGAGCTCCTACAATGAGCAGTTCTTC | CASSLGSSYNEQFF
- | TRBJ2-2 | TRBV10-1 | TRBD1 | TGCGCCAGCAGTGACCCCGGACAGGGCCCGAACACCGGGGAGCTGTTTTTT | CASSDPGQGPNTGELFF
- | TRBJ2-5 | TRBV5-1 | - | TGCGCCAGCAGCTTTCTGTGGGAGGAGACCCAGTACTTC | CASSFLWEETQYF
- | TRBJ2-1 | TRBV6-9 | TRBD2 | TGTGCCAGCAGTTGGCCTAGCGGAGACAATGAGCAGTTCTTC | CASSWPSGDNEQFF
- | TRBJ1-6 | TRBV19 | TRBD1 | TGTGCCAGTAGTATATCAACAGGGGGTGTTTCACCCCTCCACTTT | CASSISTGGVSPLHF
few | TRBJ1-2 | TRBV7-9 | - | TGTGCCAGCAGGATCATAGGTGCGGGGTACACCTTC | CASRIIGAGYTF
- | TRBJ2-3 | TRBV7-7 | TRBD1 | TGTGCCAGCAGCCCAGGGGGACACCCAAGCGTTGATACGCAGTATTTT | CASSPGGHPSVDTQYF
- | TRBJ1-2 | TRBV29-1 | TRBD1 | TGCAGCGCCCTCGGGCTCCCAGGGGGTTCGTCTCACTATGGCTACACCTTC | CSALGLPGGSSHYGYTF
- | TRBJ2-3 | TRBV13 | TRBD2 | TGTGCCAGCATCCTCACGCGGGACTACACAGATACGCAGTATTTT | CASILTRDYTDTQYF
- | TRBJ2-7 | TRBV4-3 | - | TGCGCCAGCAGCCAAGATAGGTCGGGGGGCGACGAGCAGTACTTC | CASSQDRSGGDEQYF
- | TRBJ2-2 | TRBV11-3 | - | TGTGCCAGCAGCTTCACAGGTCCCACCGGGGAGCTGTTTTTT | CASSFTGPTGELFF
- | TRBJ1-1 | TRBV6-1 | - | TGTGCCAGCAGTGAAGCGCCGAGGGGGAGAGCTTTCTTT | CASSEAPRGRAFF